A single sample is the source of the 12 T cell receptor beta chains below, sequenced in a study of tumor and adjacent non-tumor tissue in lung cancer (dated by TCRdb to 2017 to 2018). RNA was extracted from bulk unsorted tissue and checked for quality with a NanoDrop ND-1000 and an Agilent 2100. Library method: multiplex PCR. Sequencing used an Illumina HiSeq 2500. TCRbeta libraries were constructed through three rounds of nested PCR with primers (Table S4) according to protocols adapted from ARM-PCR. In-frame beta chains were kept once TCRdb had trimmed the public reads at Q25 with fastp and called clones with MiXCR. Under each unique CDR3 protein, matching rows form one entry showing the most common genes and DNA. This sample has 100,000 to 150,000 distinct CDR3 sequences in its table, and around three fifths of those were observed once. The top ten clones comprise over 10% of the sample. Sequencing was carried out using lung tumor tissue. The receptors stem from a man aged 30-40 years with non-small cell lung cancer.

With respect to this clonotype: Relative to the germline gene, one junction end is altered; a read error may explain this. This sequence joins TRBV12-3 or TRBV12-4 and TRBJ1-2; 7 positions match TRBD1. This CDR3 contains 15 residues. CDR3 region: CASSFGPRQGHGYIF. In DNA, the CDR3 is TGTGCCAGCAGTTTCGGACCACGACAGGGCCATGGCTACATCTTC.

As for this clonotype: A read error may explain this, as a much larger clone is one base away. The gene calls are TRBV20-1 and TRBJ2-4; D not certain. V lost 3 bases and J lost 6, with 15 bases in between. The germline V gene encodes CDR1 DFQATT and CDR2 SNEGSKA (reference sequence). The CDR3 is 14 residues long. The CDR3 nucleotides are TGCAGTGCTAGGGAGCTGGGATCCAGAAACATTCAGTACTTC. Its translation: CSARELGSRNIQYF.

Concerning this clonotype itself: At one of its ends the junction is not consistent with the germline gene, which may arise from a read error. Here the CDR3 reads CASSRNRDLNERYF. CDR3 bases: TGTGCCAGCAGTCGTAACAGGGACTTGAACGAGCGGTACTTC. The V and J genes are TRBV11-2 and TRBJ2-7, with D tentatively TRBD1 or TRBD2 (6 bases each). This CDR3 has 14 residues. CDR1 and CDR2 from the germline V gene are SGHAT and FQNNGV.

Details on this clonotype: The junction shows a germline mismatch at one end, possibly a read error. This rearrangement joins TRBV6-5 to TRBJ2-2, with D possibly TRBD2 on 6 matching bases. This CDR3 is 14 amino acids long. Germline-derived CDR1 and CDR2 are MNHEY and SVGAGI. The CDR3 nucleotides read TGTGCCAGCAGGGGGCTAGCAGGAGGCGGGGAGCTGTATTTT. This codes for CASRGLAGGGELYF.

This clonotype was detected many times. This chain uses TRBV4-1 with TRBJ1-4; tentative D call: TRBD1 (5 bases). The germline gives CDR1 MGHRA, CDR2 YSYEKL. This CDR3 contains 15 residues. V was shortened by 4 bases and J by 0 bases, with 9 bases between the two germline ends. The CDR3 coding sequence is TGCGCCAGCAGCCTCCGACAGACAACTAATGAAAAACTGTTTTTT. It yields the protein CASSLRQTTNEKLFF.

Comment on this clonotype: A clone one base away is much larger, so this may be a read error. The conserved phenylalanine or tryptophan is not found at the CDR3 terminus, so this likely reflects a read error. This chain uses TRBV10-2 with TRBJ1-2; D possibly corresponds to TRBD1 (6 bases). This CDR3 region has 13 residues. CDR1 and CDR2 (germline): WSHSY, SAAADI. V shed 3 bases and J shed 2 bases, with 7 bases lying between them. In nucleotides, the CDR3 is TGCGCCAGCAGTGATCAGGGGAACTATGGCTACACCTAC. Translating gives CASSDQGNYGYTY.

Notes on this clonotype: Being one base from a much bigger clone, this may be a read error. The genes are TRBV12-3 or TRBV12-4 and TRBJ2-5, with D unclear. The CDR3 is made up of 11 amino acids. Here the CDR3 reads CACSLAETQYF. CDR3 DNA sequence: TGTGCCTGCAGTTTAGCTGAGACCCAGTACTTC.

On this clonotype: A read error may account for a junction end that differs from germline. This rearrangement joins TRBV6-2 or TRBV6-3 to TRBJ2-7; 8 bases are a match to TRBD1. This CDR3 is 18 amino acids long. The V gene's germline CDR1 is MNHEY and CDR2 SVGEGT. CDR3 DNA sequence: TGTGCCATCAGTTACTCGTATCGACGGGGACAGGCGATCTACGAGCAGTACTTC. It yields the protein CAISYSYRRGQAIYEQYF.

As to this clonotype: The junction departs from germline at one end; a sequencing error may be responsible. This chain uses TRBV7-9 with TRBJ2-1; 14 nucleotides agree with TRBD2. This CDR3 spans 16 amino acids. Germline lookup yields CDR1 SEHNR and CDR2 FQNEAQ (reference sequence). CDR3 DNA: TGTACCAGCAGCCTCACCGGACTAGCGGGAGGAAACGAGCAGTTCTTC. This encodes CTSSLTGLAGGNEQFF.

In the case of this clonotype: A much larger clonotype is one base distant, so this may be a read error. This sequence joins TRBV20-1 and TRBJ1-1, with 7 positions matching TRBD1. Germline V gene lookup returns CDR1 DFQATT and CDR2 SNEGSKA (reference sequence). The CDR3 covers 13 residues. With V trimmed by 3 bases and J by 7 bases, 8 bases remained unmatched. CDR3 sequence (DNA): TGCAGTGCTAGGAGGGAAAGGGACAGTGAAGCTTTCTTT. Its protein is CSARRERDSEAFF.

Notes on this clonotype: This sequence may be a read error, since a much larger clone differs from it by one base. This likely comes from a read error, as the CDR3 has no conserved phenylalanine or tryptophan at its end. The DNA for the CDR3 is TGCAGCGTTGACGCCAGGGGGCTTGGCGAGCAGTACCTC. Translating gives CSVDARGLGEQYL. The chain employs TRBV29-1 and TRBJ2-7; 8 nucleotides agree with TRBD1. The CDR3 loop spans 13 amino acids. CDR1 SQVTM and CDR2 ANQGSEA come from the germline V gene. Trimming took 3 bases from V and 6 from J; bases not matched to a gene: 7.

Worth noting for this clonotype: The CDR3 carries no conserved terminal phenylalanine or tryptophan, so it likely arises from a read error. CDR3 region: CATRRDQLNTEAFY. The CDR3 DNA reads TGTGCCACCCGGAGGGACCAACTGAACACTGAAGCTTTCTAT. V usage is TRBV6-4 and J usage is TRBJ1-1; D might be TRBD1 (5 bases). V dropped 10 bases and J dropped 0 bases, with 15 bases sitting between them. The CDR3 covers 14 residues. Germline V gene lookup returns CDR1 MRHNA and CDR2 SNTAGT.